The present T cell receptor beta chain was sequenced within a study of response to subunit inactivated influenza vaccine. CDR1 is SGHTA and CDR2 is FQGNSA in the germline V gene. This CDR3 is built from 16 residues. Trimming pared 0 bases from V and 6 bases from J, leaving 17 bases between. A remark on this clonotype: Its antigen is as yet unknown.

TCRdb re-derived calls from the RT-PCR reads in MiXCR, one entry per CDR3 protein. The sample has 280,000 or so distinct CDR3 sequences, around a fifth seen once. The study's findings and limits: Authors suggested each seasonal flu vaccination may recruit only limited numbers of new T cells.

This specimen was PBMCs from blood, taken about 20 months after vaccination. The clonotype was recovered from a man aged 50-75 years who received an inactivated influenza vaccine. The chain joins TRBV7-2 to TRBJ1-1, with a weak D call TRBD1 (5 bases). The CDR3 bases are TGTGCCAGCAGCTTAGCTGGGTGGGGCAGGGTTGCTGAAGCTTTCTTT. It translates to CASSLAGWGRVAEAFF. Full variable domain (missing parts from reference TRBV7-2 and TRBJ1-1): GAGVSQSPSNKVTEKGKDVELRCDPISGHTALYWYRQSLGQGLEFLIYFQGNSAPDKSGLPSDRFSAERTGGSVSTLTIQRTQQEDSAVYLCASSLAGWGRVAEAFFGQGTRLTVV.